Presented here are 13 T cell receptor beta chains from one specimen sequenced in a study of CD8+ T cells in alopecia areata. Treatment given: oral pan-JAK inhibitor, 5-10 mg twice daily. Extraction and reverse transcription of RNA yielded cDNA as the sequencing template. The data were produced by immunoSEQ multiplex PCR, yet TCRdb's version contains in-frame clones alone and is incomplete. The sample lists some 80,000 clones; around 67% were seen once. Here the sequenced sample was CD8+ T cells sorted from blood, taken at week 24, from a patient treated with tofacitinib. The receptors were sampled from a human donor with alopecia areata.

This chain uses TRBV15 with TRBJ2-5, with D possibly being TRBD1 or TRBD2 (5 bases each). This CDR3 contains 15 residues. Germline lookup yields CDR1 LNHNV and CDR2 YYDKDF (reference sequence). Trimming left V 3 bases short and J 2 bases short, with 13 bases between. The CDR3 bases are TGTGCCACCAGCAGCCCGGGGACCACACAAGAGACCCAGTACTTC. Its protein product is CATSSPGTTQETQYF.

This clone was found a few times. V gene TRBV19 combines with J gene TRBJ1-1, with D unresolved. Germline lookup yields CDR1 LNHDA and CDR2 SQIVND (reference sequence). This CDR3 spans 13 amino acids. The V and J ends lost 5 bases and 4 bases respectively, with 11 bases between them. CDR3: CASSLAGVTEAFF. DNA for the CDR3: TGTGCCAGTAGTTTGGCAGGTGTCACTGAAGCTTTCTTT.

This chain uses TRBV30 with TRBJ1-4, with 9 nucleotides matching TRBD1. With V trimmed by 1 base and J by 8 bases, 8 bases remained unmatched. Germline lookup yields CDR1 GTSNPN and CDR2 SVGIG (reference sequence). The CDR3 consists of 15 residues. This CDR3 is CAWSGGQGTGEKLFF. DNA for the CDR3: TGTGCCTGGAGTGGAGGACAGGGGACGGGGGAAAAACTGTTTTTT.

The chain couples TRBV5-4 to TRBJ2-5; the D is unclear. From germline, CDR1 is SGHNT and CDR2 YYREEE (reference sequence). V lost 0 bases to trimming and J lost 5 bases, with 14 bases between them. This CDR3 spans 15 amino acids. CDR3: CASSLGTGPVETQYF. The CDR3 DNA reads TGTGCCAGCAGCTTGGGTACTGGGCCCGTGGAGACCCAGTACTTC.

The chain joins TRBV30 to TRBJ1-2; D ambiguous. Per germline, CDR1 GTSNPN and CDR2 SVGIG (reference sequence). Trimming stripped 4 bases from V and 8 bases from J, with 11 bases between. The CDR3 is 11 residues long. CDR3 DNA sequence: TGTGCCTGGATACGGGGAGACGGCTACACCTTC. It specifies CAWIRGDGYTF.

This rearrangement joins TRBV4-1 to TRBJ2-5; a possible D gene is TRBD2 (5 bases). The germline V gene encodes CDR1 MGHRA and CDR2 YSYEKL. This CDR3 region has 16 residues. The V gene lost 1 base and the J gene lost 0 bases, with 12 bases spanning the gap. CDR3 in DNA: TGCGCCAGCAGCCAAGCAGCCCGGGGTTACCAAGAGACCCAGTACTTC. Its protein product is CASSQAARGYQETQYF.

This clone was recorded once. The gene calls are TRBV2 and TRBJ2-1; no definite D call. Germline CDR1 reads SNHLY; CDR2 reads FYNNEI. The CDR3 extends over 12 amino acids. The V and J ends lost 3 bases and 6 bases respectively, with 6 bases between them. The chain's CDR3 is CASSDAINEQFF. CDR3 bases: TGTGCCAGCAGTGATGCCATCAATGAGCAGTTCTTC. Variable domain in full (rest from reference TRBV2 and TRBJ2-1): EPEVTQTPSHQVTQMGQEVILRCVPISNHLYFYWYRQILGQKVEFLVSFYNNEISEKSEIFDDQFSVERPDGSNFTLKIRSTKLEDSAMYFCASSDAINEQFFGPGTRLTVL.

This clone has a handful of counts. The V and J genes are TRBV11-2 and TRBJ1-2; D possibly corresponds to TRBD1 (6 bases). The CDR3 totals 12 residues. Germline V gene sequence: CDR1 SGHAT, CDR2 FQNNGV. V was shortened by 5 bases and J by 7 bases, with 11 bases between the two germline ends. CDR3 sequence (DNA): TGTGCCAGCAGCCGGACAGTTGCTGGCTACACCTTC. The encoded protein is CASSRTVAGYTF.

The CDR3 loop reads CASSPDRAAYEQYF. The CDR3 DNA follows: TGCGCCAGCAGCCCTGACAGGGCGGCCTACGAGCAGTACTTC. The J gene is TRBJ2-7, the V gene TRBV5-1; 7 nucleotides line up with TRBD1. Trimming cost V 4 bases and J 2 bases; bases outside gene matches: 6. Germline V gene data show CDR1 as SGHRS and CDR2 as YFSETQ. This CDR3 spans 14 amino acids.

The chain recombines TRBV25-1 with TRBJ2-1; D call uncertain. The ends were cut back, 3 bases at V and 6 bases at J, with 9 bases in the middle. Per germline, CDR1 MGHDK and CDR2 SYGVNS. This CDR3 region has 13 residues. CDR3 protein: CASSDSFGNEQFF. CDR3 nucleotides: TGTGCCAGCAGTGACAGCTTCGGCAATGAGCAGTTCTTC.

The CDR3 loop reads CASSLPGTGDYGYTF. For the CDR3, the DNA is TGTGCCAGCAGCCTGCCCGGGACAGGGGACTATGGCTACACCTTC. The V call is TRBV7-9, the J call TRBJ1-2; 10 bases fit TRBD1. CDR3 length: 15 amino acids. In germline, CDR1 is SEHNR, CDR2 FQNEAQ (reference sequence). The junction had 6 bases not matched to a gene; V was cut back by 5 bases and J by 3 bases.

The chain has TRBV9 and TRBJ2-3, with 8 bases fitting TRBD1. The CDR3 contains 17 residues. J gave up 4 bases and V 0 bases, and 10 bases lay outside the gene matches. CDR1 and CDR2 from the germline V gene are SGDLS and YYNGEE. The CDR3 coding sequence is TGTGCCAGCAGCGTAGAAGGACAGGGTTTATTTTCAGATACGCAGTATTTT. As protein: CASSVEGQGLFSDTQYF.

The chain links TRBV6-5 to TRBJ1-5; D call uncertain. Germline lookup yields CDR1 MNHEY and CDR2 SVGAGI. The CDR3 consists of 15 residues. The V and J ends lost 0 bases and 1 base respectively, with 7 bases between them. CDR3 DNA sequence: TGTGCCAGCAGTTACTCGTCGAAGAGCAATCAGCCCCAGCATTTT. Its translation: CASSYSSKSNQPQHF.